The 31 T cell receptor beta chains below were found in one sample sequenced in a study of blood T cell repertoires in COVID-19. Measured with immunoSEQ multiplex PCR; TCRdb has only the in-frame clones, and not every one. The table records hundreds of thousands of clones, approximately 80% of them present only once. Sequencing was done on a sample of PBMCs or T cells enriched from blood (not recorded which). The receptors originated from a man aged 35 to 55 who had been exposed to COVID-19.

CDR3 in DNA: TGTGCCAGCAGTGAGGCGGGAGTCTCCTACGAGCAGTACTTC. Protein: CASSEAGVSYEQYF. The chain joins TRBV25-1 to TRBJ2-7; TRBD2 matches 7 bases. Germline V CDR1 and CDR2: MGHDK, SYGVNS. The CDR3 sequence is 14 residues long. Losses at the gene ends were 3 bases for V and 0 bases for J; bases not matched to a gene: 2.

This CDR3 reads CASSALAGGLNEQFF. CDR3 DNA sequence: TGTGCCAGCAGCGCATTAGCGGGAGGTTTAAATGAGCAGTTCTTC. This sequence joins TRBV6-4 and TRBJ2-1, with 10 bases identical to TRBD2. The CDR3 loop spans 15 amino acids. Germline V gives CDR1 MRHNA, CDR2 SNTAGT. J gave up 7 bases and V 6 bases, and 9 bases lay outside the gene matches.

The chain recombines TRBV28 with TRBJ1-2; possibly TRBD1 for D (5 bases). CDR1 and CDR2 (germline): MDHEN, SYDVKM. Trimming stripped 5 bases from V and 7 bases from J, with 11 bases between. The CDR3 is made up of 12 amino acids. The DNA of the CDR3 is TGTGCCAGCAGTGTCCCCAGGGCTGGCTACACCTTC. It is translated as CASSVPRAGYTF.

The CDR3 is CASSLALGGSNYGYTF. The CDR3 region has the DNA TGTGCCAGCAGCTTGGCATTGGGGGGTTCTAACTATGGCTACACCTTC. The rearrangement uses TRBV5-4 and TRBJ1-2; TRBD1 is a possible D gene (5 bases). The V end was cut by 0 bases, the J end by 0 bases, with 12 bases between. This CDR3 has 16 residues. Germline lookup yields CDR1 SGHNT and CDR2 YYREEE (reference sequence).

CDR3 nucleotides: TGTGCCAGTAGTGAAGCGGGGAGCTCCTACAATGAGCAGTTCTTC. Its protein product is CASSEAGSSYNEQFF. This chain joins TRBV19 and TRBJ2-1, with 7 bases aligning to TRBD2. Trimming at V came to 5 bases and at J to 0 bases, leaving 4 bases not matched to a gene. Germline values: CDR1 LNHDA, CDR2 SQIVND (reference sequence). This CDR3 spans 15 amino acids.

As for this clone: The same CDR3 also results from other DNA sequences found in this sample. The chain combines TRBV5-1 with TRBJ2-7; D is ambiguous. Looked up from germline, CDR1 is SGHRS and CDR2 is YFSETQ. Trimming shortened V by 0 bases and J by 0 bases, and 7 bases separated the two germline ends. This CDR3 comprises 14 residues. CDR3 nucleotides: TGCGCCAGCAGCTTGGGTCGTAGCTCCTACGAGCAGTACTTC. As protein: CASSLGRSSYEQYF.

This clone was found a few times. The CDR3 coding sequence is TGTGCCAGCTCACCACGGTTAGTCACCGAGCAGTACTTC. It codes for CASSPRLVTEQYF. The rearrangement uses TRBV18 and TRBJ2-7; no definite D call. Trimming removed 1 base from V and 6 bases from J, with 10 bases in between. Germline assignment: CDR1 KGHSH and CDR2 LQKENI. The CDR3 is made up of 13 amino acids.

DNA for the CDR3: TGTGCCAGCAGCCCAGGACAGGGGGTAAGCGAGCAGTACTTC. Its translation: CASSPGQGVSEQYF. The chain links TRBV6-6 to TRBJ2-7, with 10 bases lining up with TRBD1. Losses at the gene ends were 6 bases for V and 6 bases for J; bases not matched to a gene: 8. The germline gives CDR1 MNHNY, CDR2 SVGAGI (reference sequence). CDR3 length equals 14 residues.

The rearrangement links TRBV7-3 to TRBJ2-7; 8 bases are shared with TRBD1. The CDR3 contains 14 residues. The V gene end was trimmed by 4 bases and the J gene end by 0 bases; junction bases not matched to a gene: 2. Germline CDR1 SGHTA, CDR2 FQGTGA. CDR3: CASSSGQASYEQYF. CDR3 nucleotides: TGTGCCAGCAGCTCGGGACAGGCCTCCTACGAGCAGTACTTC.

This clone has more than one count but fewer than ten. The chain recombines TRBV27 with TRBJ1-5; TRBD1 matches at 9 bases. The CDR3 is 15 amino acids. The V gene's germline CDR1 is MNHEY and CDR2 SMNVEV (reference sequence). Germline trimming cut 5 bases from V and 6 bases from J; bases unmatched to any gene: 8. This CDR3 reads CASSPPGQGGQPQHF. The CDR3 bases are TGTGCCAGCAGTCCTCCGGGACAGGGTGGTCAGCCCCAGCATTTT.

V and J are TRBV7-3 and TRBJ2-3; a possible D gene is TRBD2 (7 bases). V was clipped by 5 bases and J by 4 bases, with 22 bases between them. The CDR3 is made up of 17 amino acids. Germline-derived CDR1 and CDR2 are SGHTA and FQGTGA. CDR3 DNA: TGTGCCAGCAGCAAAGGGGGGGCAGCAGGGAAGGCAGATACGCAGTATTTT. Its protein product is CASSKGGAAGKADTQYF.

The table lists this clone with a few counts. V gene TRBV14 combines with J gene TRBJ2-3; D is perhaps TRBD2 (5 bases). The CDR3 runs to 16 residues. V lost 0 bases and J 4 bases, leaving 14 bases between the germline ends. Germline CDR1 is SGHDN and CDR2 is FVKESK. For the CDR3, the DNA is TGTGCCAGCAGCCAAGAGGGGAATTGGAGGTCAGATACGCAGTATTTT. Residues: CASSQEGNWRSDTQYF.

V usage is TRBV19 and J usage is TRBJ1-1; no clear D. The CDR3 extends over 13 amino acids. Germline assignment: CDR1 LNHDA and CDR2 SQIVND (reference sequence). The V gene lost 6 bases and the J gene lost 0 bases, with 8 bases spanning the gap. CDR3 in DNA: TGTGCCAGTAGAGAGGTGATGAACACTGAAGCTTTCTTT. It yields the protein CASREVMNTEAFF.

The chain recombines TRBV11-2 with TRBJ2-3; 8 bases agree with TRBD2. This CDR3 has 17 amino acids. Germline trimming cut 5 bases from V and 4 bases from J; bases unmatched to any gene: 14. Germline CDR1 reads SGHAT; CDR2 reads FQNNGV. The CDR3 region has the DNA TGTGCCAGCAGCCCCCAAAGAAGCGGGAGTGGAGCAGATACGCAGTATTTT. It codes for CASSPQRSGSGADTQYF.

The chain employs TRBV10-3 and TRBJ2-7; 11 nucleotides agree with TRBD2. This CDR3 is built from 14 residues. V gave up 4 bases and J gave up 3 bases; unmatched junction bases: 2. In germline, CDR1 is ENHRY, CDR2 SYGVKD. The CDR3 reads CAISGLAGIYEQYF. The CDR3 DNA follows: TGTGCCATCAGTGGACTAGCGGGAATCTACGAGCAGTACTTC.

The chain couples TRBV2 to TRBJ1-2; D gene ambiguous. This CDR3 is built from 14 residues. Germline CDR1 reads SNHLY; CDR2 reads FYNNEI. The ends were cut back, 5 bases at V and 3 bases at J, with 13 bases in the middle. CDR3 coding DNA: TGTGCCAGCAGTCGGAGCGAGGCGGACTATGGCTACACCTTC. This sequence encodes CASSRSEADYGYTF.

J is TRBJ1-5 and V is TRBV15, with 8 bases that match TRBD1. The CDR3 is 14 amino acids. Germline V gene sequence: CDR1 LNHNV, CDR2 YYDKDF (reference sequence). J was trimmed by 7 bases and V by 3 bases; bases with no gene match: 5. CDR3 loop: CATSSAGGRQPQHF. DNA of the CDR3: TGTGCCACCAGCAGCGCAGGGGGCCGGCAGCCCCAGCATTTT.

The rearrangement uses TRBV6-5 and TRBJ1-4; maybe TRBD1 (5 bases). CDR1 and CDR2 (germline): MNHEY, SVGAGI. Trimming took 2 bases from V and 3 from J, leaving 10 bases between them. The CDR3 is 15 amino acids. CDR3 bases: TGTGCCAGCAGTTACGGGGCCCGCGCTAATGAAAAACTGTTTTTT. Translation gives CASSYGARANEKLFF.

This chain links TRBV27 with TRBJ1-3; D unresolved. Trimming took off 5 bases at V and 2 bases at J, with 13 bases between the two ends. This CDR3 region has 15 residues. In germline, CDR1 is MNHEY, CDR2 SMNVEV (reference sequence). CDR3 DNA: TGTGCCAGCAGTCCCAACTATCTCCCTGGAAACACCATATATTTT. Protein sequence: CASSPNYLPGNTIYF.

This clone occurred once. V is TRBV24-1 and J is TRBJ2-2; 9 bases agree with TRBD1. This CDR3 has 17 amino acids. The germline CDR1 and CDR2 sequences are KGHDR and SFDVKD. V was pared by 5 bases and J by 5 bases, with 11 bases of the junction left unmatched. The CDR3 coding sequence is TGTGCCACCAGTGGCATTACAGGGGGCGCGAGGACCGGGGAGCTGTTTTTT. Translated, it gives CATSGITGGARTGELFF.

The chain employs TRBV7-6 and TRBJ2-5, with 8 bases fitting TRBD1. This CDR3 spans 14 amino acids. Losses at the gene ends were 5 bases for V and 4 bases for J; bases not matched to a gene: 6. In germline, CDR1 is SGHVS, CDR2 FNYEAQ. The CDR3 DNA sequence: TGTGCCAGCAGCCGAGGACAGGGTGGAGAGACCCAGTACTTC. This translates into CASSRGQGGETQYF.

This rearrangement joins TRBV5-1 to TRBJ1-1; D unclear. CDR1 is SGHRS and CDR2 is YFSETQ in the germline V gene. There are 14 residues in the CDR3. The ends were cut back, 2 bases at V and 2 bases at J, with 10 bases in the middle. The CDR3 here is CASSLMDSNTEAFF. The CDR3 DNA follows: TGCGCCAGCAGCTTAATGGACTCAAACACTGAAGCTTTCTTT.

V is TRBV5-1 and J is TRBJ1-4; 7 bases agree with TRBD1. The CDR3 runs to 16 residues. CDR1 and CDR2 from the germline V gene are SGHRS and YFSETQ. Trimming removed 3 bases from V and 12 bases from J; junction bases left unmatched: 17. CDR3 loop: CASSSSERRTGFELFF. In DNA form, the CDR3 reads TGCGCCAGCAGCTCCAGCGAGCGACGGACAGGCTTCGAACTGTTTTTT.

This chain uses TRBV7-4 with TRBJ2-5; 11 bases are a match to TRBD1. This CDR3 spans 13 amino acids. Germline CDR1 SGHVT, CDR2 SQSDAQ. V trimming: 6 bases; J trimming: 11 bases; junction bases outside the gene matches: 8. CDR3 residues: CASRDRGRRAQYF. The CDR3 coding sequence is TGTGCCAGCAGGGACAGGGGGCGACGCGCTCAGTACTTC.

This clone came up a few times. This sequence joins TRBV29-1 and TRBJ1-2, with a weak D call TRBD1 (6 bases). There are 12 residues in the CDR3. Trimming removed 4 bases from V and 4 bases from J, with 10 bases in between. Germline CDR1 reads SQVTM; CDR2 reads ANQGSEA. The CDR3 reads CSVVGAGYGYTF. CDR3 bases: TGCAGCGTTGTGGGGGCTGGCTATGGCTACACCTTC.

The DNA for the CDR3 is TGTGCCACCACGAGGGTTTCACCCCTCCACTTT. This sequence encodes CATTRVSPLHF. This rearrangement joins TRBV28 to TRBJ1-6; no clear D. The CDR3 is 11 amino acids. Trimming cost V 10 bases and J 9 bases, with 10 bases left between them. CDR1 and CDR2 from the germline V gene are MDHEN and SYDVKM.

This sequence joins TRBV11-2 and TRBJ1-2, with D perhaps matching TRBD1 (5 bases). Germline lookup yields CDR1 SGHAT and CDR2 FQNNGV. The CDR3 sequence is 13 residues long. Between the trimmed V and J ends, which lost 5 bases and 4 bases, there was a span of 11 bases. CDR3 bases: TGTGCCAGCAGCGAAACAGGTAGCTATGGCTACACCTTC. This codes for CASSETGSYGYTF.

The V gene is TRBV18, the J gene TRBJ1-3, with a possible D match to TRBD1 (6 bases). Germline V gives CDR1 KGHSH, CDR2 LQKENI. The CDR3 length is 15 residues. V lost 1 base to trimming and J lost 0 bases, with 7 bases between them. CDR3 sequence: CASSPQGGSGNTIYF. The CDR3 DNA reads TGTGCCAGCTCACCACAAGGGGGCTCTGGAAACACCATATATTTT.

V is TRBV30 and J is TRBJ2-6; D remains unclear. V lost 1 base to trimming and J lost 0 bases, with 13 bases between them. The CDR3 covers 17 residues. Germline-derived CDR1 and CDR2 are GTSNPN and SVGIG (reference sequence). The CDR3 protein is CAWSARSLISGANVLTF. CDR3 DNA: TGTGCCTGGAGTGCCCGGTCTTTGATCTCTGGGGCCAACGTCCTGACTTTC.

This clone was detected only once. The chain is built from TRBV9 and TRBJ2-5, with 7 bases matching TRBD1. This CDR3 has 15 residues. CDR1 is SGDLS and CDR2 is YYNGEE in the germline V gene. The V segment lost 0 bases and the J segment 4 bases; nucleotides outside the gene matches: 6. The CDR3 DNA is TGTGCCAGCAGCGTAGGTATACAGGGGTCAGAGACCCAGTACTTC. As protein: CASSVGIQGSETQYF.

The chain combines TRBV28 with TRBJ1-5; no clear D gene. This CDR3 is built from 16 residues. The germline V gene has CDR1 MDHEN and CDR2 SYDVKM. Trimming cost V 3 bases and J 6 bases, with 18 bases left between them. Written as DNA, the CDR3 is TGTGCCAGCAGTTTGGCCGGGAGGGAACAGTCTCAGCCCCAGCATTTT. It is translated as CASSLAGREQSQPQHF.